Sequencing of this TCR beta chain was carried out in a study of T cell repertoires in cytomegalovirus infection. For the study at large: Matching HLA type and CMV infection were both indicated by public TCR beta signatures. Study outcomes and limitations: Cumulated frequencies of public TCR beta families served to identify carriers of CMV plus the relevant HLA. The ex vivo response was dominated by HLA-C-restricted CMV-specific TCR beta clonotypes.

Using its own MiXCR run on the reads, TCRdb lists one record per CDR3 protein. The sample lists around 450,000 distinct CDR3 sequences; approximately 31% were seen once. From germline, CDR1 is MNHEY and CDR2 SVGAGI. This CDR3 comprises 14 residues. Trimming cost V 4 bases and J 3 bases, with 13 bases left between them. Concerning this clonotype: Its antigen is not known.

The rearrangement links TRBV6-5 to TRBJ2-7, with D perhaps matching TRBD1 (5 bases). This clonotype was sampled from a human donor in good health (CMV status not recorded). Some clones in this sample may be carry-over from other donors' samples. The sample was PBMCs. As DNA, the CDR3 is TGTGCCAGCAGTTCCTCGACAGTCTACTACGAGCAGTACTTC. Translated, it gives CASSSSTVYYEQYF.